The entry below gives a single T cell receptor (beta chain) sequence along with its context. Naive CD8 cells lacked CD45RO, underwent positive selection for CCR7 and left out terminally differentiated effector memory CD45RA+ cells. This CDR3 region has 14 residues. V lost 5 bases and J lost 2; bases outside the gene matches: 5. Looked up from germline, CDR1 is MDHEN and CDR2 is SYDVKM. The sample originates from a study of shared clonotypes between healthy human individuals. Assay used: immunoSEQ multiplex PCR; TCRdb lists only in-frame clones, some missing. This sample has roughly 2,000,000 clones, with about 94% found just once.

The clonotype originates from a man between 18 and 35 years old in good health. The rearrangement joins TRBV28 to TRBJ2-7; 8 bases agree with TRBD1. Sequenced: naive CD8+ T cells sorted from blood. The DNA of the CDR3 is TGTGCCAGCAGTGACTTACAGGGGGCCTACGAGCAGTACTTC. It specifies CASSDLQGAYEQYF. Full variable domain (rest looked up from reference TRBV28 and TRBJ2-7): DVKVTQSSRYLVKRTGEKVFLECVQDMDHENMFWYRQDPGLGLRLIYFSYDVKMKEKGDIPEGYSVSREKKERFSLILESASTNQTSMYLCASSDLQGAYEQYFGPGTRLTVT.